These 23 T cell receptor beta chains share one sample of origin, sequenced in a study of blood T cell repertoires in COVID-19. TCRdb's table, derived via immunoSEQ multiplex PCR, lists solely in-frame clones and lacks some. The table lists 70,000 to 80,000 clones, roughly 82% of them singletons. The sample consisted of peripheral blood. The receptors were sampled from a woman of 80 years or more with acute or convalescent COVID-19.

The chain uses TRBV5-6 and TRBJ2-3, with 8 nucleotides matching TRBD2. CDR1 and CDR2 from the germline V gene are SGHDT and YYEEEE. Trimming took 4 bases from V and 9 from J; bases not matched to a gene: 16. The CDR3 length is 16 residues. This CDR3 is CASSPSGTRVGITQYF. For the CDR3, the DNA is TGTGCCAGCAGCCCCTCCGGGACTAGGGTGGGAATAACGCAGTATTTT.

The chain has TRBV4-3 and TRBJ2-3; possible D gene TRBD1, 5 bases. Germline CDR1 reads LGHNA; CDR2 reads YSLEER. Between the trimmed V and J ends, which lost 0 bases and 4 bases, there was a span of 8 bases. The CDR3 is 14 residues long. CDR3 DNA sequence: TGCGCCAGCAGCCAAGATGGCAGGGCAGATACGCAGTATTTT. It is translated as CASSQDGRADTQYF.

The V and J genes are TRBV27 and TRBJ2-1; D call uncertain. The germline V and J ends were trimmed by 10 bases and 0 bases, with 13 bases remaining between them. Per the germline V gene, CDR1 is MNHEY and CDR2 is SMNVEV (reference sequence). The CDR3 consists of 14 residues. CDR3 amino acids: CATARPDSYNEQFF. As DNA, the CDR3 is TGTGCCACGGCTAGGCCCGACTCCTACAATGAGCAGTTCTTC.

Only one count was recorded for this clone. The V and J genes are TRBV7-8 and TRBJ1-2, with D tentatively TRBD1 (6 bases). CDR3 length: 13 amino acids. V lost 5 bases to trimming and J lost 7 bases, with 14 bases between them. Germline CDR1 reads SGHVS; CDR2 reads FQNEAQ. Here the CDR3 DNA reads TGTGCCAGCAGCCGAGGGGGGCGGAGTGGCTACACCTTC. It yields the protein CASSRGGRSGYTF.

The chain links TRBV30 to TRBJ2-7; TRBD1 agrees at 9 bases. Trimming removed 2 bases from V and 5 bases from J; junction bases left unmatched: 7. The CDR3 runs to 14 residues. Germline V gene sequence: CDR1 GTSNPN, CDR2 SVGIG (reference sequence). The CDR3 protein is CAWSTGTGSNEQYF. Written as DNA, the CDR3 is TGTGCCTGGAGTACCGGGACAGGGAGTAACGAGCAGTACTTC. The whole variable domain, remainder taken from reference TRBV30 and TRBJ2-7, is SQTIHQWPATLVQPVGSPLSLECTVEGTSNPNLYWYRQAAGRGLQLLFYSVGIGQISSEVPQNLSASRPQDRQFILSSKKLLLSDSGFYLCAWSTGTGSNEQYFGPGTRLTVT.

CDR3 sequence: CASSLRGGETQYF. The CDR3 bases are TGTGCCAGCAGCTTACGGGGGGGGGAGACCCAGTACTTC. The rearrangement links TRBV11-3 to TRBJ2-5; 8 nucleotides agree with TRBD2. Germline values: CDR1 SGHNT, CDR2 YENEEA. This CDR3 region has 13 residues. V shed 2 bases, J shed 5 bases, and the junction held 1 base outside the gene matches.

This clone is a singleton in its sample. The V and J genes are TRBV11-3 and TRBJ2-7; 9 positions agree with TRBD2. The V segment lost 1 base and the J segment 4 bases; nucleotides outside the gene matches: 5. The germline CDR1 and CDR2 sequences are SGHNT and YENEEA. CDR3 length equals 15 residues. CDR3 nucleotides: TGTGCCAGCAGCTTAGGAGGTAGCGGGAGTTACGAGCAGTACTTC. As protein: CASSLGGSGSYEQYF. Using reference TRBV11-3 and TRBJ2-7 for the parts outside the CDR3, the full variable domain is EAGVVQSPRYKIIEKKQPVAFWCNPISGHNTLYWYLQNLGQGPELLIRYENEEAVDDSQLPKDRFSAERLKGVDSTLKIQPAELGDSAVYLCASSLGGSGSYEQYFGPGTRLTVT.

The gene calls are TRBV7-9 and TRBJ2-2; D remains ambiguous. V lost 4 bases to trimming and J lost 7 bases, with 10 bases between them. Germline values: CDR1 SEHNR, CDR2 FQNEAQ (reference sequence). There are 13 residues in the CDR3. The CDR3 DNA reads as TGTGCCAGCAGCTCAGGCCCCCTCGGGGAGCTGTTTTTT. Protein: CASSSGPLGELFF.

V gene TRBV3-1 (or the pseudogene TRBV3-2) combines with J gene TRBJ2-3, with 7 bases lining up with TRBD2. V lost 6 bases to trimming and J lost 4 bases; unmatched junction nucleotides: 7. Germline assignment: CDR1 LGHDT and CDR2 YNNKEL (reference sequence). The CDR3 loop spans 14 amino acids. Here the CDR3 reads CASSPWGGADTQYF. The CDR3 nucleotides are TGTGCCAGCAGTCCCTGGGGGGGTGCAGATACGCAGTATTTT.

The chain carries TRBV5-6 and TRBJ1-2; a weak D match, TRBD1 (5 bases). This CDR3 has 13 amino acids. Germline-derived CDR1 and CDR2 are SGHDT and YYEEEE. V was cut by 0 bases and J by 4 bases, with 7 bases left in between. This chain's CDR3 is CASSLGQLYGYTF. CDR3 DNA sequence: TGTGCCAGCAGCTTGGGACAGCTCTATGGCTACACCTTC.

The chain couples TRBV28 to TRBJ2-7; the match to TRBD2 covers 8 bases. The V segment lost 6 bases and the J segment 6 bases; nucleotides outside the gene matches: 13. The CDR3 extends over 15 amino acids. CDR1 MDHEN and CDR2 SYDVKM come from the germline V gene. The CDR3 DNA is TGTGCCAGCAGCCCCGGCGGACTAGCCCCTCGCGAGCAGTACTTC. Translated: CASSPGGLAPREQYF. Filled out from reference TRBV28 and TRBJ2-7, the complete variable domain reads DVKVTQSSRYLVKRTGEKVFLECVQDMDHENMFWYRQDPGLGLRLIYFSYDVKMKEKGDIPEGYSVSREKKERFSLILESASTNQTSMYLCASSPGGLAPREQYFGPGTRLTVT.

The chain is built from TRBV6-1 and TRBJ2-7; D possibly corresponds to TRBD1 (6 bases). This CDR3 is built from 15 residues. The germline V gene has CDR1 MNHNS and CDR2 SASEGT. V dropped 2 bases and J dropped 3 bases, with 14 bases sitting between them. The CDR3 nucleotides are TGTGCCAGCAGTGAATATAAGGGGGTGTACTACGAGCAGTACTTC. This codes for CASSEYKGVYYEQYF.

To note about this clone: This same CDR3 is encoded by further DNA sequences in the sample. The chain combines TRBV9 with TRBJ2-2; D is perhaps TRBD2 (5 bases). CDR3 length: 15 residues. Germline V lookup: CDR1 SGDLS, CDR2 YYNGEE. Between the trimmed V and J ends, which lost 0 bases and 0 bases, there was a span of 6 bases. The chain's CDR3 is CASSVAGTNTGELFF. Here the CDR3 DNA reads TGTGCCAGCAGCGTAGCGGGGACGAACACCGGGGAGCTGTTTTTT.

The chain employs TRBV7-2 and TRBJ1-2; TRBD1 agrees at 10 bases. V was clipped by 3 bases and J by 6 bases; unmatched bases: 1. This CDR3 spans 13 amino acids. CDR1 SGHTA and CDR2 FQGNSA come from the germline V gene. In DNA form, the CDR3 reads TGTGCCAGCAGCTTTGGGACAGGGGATGGCTACACCTTC. Translation: CASSFGTGDGYTF. Full variable domain (outside the CDR3, taken from reference TRBV7-2 and TRBJ1-2): GAGVSQSPSNKVTEKGKDVELRCDPISGHTALYWYRQSLGQGLEFLIYFQGNSAPDKSGLPSDRFSAERTGGSVSTLTIQRTQQEDSAVYLCASSFGTGDGYTFGSGTRLTVV.

The rearrangement links TRBV16 to TRBJ1-1; 12 nucleotides match TRBD1. V lost 4 bases, J lost 10 bases, and 7 bases stayed unmatched. This CDR3 is built from 14 residues. CDR1 and CDR2 (germline): KGHSY, FQNENV. CDR3 sequence reads: CASSPGQGAQIAFF. The CDR3 bases are TGTGCCAGCAGCCCGGGACAGGGGGCGCAGATAGCTTTCTTT.

The CDR3 nucleotides are TGTGCCAGTAGTATAGGAGGGCAGAGCAATCAGCCCCAGCATTTT. Its translation: CASSIGGQSNQPQHF. V gene TRBV19 combines with J gene TRBJ1-5; the D is unclear. Germline-derived CDR1 and CDR2 are LNHDA and SQIVND (reference sequence). V was pared by 1 base and J by 1 base, with 8 bases between. The CDR3 has 15 amino acids.

This clone was observed once. The CDR3 loop reads CATRQGQMQPQHF. In nucleotides, the CDR3 is TGTGCCACGCGCCAGGGGCAAATGCAGCCCCAGCATTTT. V usage is TRBV19 and J usage is TRBJ1-5, with D perhaps matching TRBD1 (6 bases). Germline CDR1 and CDR2: LNHDA and SQIVND (reference sequence). This CDR3 is 13 amino acids long. Trimming removed 10 bases at V and 7 bases at J, with 17 bases between. Full variable domain (outside the CDR3, taken from reference TRBV19 and TRBJ1-5): DGGITQSPKYLFRKEGQNVTLSCEQNLNHDAMYWYRQDPGQGLRLIYYSQIVNDFQKGDIAEGYSVSREKKESFPLTVTSAQKNPTAFYLCATRQGQMQPQHFGDGTRLSIL.

This chain uses TRBV7-2 with TRBJ1-5, with TRBD1 as a possible D gene (6 bases). The CDR3 extends over 13 amino acids. Trimming took off 11 bases at V and 5 bases at J, with 16 bases between the two ends. Germline assignment: CDR1 SGHTA and CDR2 FQGNSA. This CDR3 reads CAASGGLDQPQHF. CDR3 DNA sequence: TGTGCCGCCTCCGGGGGGCTTGATCAGCCCCAGCATTTT.

This sequence joins TRBV5-8 and TRBJ2-1; 11 bases are shared with TRBD2. The ends lost 4 bases at V and 7 bases at J; junction bases unmatched: 7. This CDR3 contains 15 residues. Germline values: CDR1 SGHTS, CDR2 YDEGEE. For the CDR3, the DNA is TGTGCCAGCAGCCGGGGACTAGCGGAAACGAATGAGCAGTTCTTC. It yields the protein CASSRGLAETNEQFF. Looking up the rest from reference TRBV5-8 and TRBJ2-1 gives the full variable domain: EAGVTQSPTHLIKTRGQQATLRCSPISGHTSVYWYQQALGLGLQFLLWYDEGEERNRGNFPPRFSGRQFPNYSSELNVNALELEDSALYLCASSRGLAETNEQFFGPGTRLTVL.

The V gene is TRBV30, the J gene TRBJ1-2; TRBD1 aligns across 8 bases. From germline, CDR1 is GTSNPN and CDR2 SVGIG (reference sequence). Trimming cost V 2 bases and J 4 bases; bases outside gene matches: 3. The CDR3 is made up of 13 amino acids. The CDR3 spells CAWSQGAAYGYTF. For the CDR3, the DNA is TGTGCCTGGAGTCAGGGGGCTGCCTATGGCTACACCTTC.

The rearrangement uses TRBV10-1 and TRBJ2-4; 10 bases map to TRBD1. Germline values: CDR1 WNHNN, CDR2 SYGVQD (reference sequence). This CDR3 has 15 residues. V shed 4 bases and J 7 bases; nucleotides not matched to a gene: 7. CDR3 sequence: CASSARGQGRNIQYF. In nucleotides, the CDR3 is TGCGCCAGCAGTGCCCGGGGACAGGGGAGGAACATTCAGTACTTC.

V is TRBV7-2 and J is TRBJ2-7; possibly TRBD1 for D (6 bases). Germline V gene sequence: CDR1 SGHTA, CDR2 FQGNSA. Trimming cost V 5 bases and J 8 bases, with 10 bases left between them. The CDR3 sequence is 11 residues long. The CDR3 is CASSQGQKQYF. CDR3 sequence (DNA): TGTGCCAGCAGCCAAGGACAGAAGCAGTACTTC.

The chain joins TRBV9 to TRBJ2-3, with 8 bases matching TRBD1. Germline assignment: CDR1 SGDLS and CDR2 YYNGEE. This CDR3 is built from 15 residues. V shed 6 bases and J 3 bases; nucleotides not matched to a gene: 9. Here the CDR3 DNA reads TGTGCCAGCACGAGAGGACAGGGTGCAACAGATACGCAGTATTTT. Translated: CASTRGQGATDTQYF. The full variable domain, in which reference TRBV9 and TRBJ2-3 provide the parts outside the CDR3, is DSGVTQTPKHLITATGQRVTLRCSPRSGDLSVYWYQQSLDQGLQFLIQYYNGEERAKGNILERFSAQQFPDLHSELNLSSLELGDSALYFCASTRGQGATDTQYFGPGTRLTVL.